The next 30 T cell receptor beta chains were all read from a single sample in a study of blood T cell repertoires in COVID-19. Data came from immunoSEQ multiplex PCR; TCRdb stores just in-frame clones and leaves some out. The sample yields 60,000 to 85,000 clones, 75% to 85% seen once. The sequenced sample consisted of peripheral blood. These receptors came from a man older than 75 with acute or convalescent COVID-19.

This chain uses TRBV5-1 with TRBJ1-5, with a weak D call TRBD1 (6 bases). Germline V gene lookup returns CDR1 SGHRS and CDR2 YFSETQ. This CDR3 spans 15 amino acids. V lost 4 bases and J 0 bases, leaving 11 bases between the germline ends. The chain's CDR3 is CASSPGQNSNQPQHF. Here the CDR3 DNA reads TGCGCCAGCAGCCCCGGACAGAATAGCAATCAGCCCCAGCATTTT.

The chain couples TRBV7-6 to TRBJ1-4; D perhaps matches TRBD1 (6 bases). Deletions cut 4 bases from V and 5 bases from J, with 14 bases between. There are 15 residues in the CDR3. CDR1 and CDR2 (germline): SGHVS, FNYEAQ. CDR3 loop: CASSSQQGTNEKLFF. CDR3 coding DNA: TGTGCCAGCAGCTCCCAACAGGGCACCAATGAAAAACTGTTTTTT.

The chain uses TRBV19 and TRBJ2-7; D unclear. The CDR3 spans 14 residues. V was cut by 4 bases and J by 1 base, with 11 bases left in between. CDR1 LNHDA and CDR2 SQIVND come from the germline V gene (reference sequence). The CDR3, as DNA: TGTGCCAGTAGTAGCCGAGCTCCTTCCTACGAGCAGTACTTC. Its protein product is CASSSRAPSYEQYF.

V and J are TRBV18 and TRBJ1-1, with 9 bases matching TRBD1. The junction had 10 bases not matched to a gene; V was cut back by 2 bases and J by 3 bases. Germline CDR1 is KGHSH and CDR2 is LQKENI. This CDR3 contains 17 residues. This chain's CDR3 is CASSPSAGQGMDTEAFF. In DNA, the CDR3 is TGTGCCAGCTCACCATCAGCGGGACAGGGTATGGACACTGAAGCTTTCTTT.

The genes are TRBV12-3 or TRBV12-4 and TRBJ1-5; possible D gene TRBD1, 5 bases. Trimming cost V 6 bases and J 5 bases, with 11 bases left between them. There are 13 residues in the CDR3. CDR3 region: CASSIQADQPQHF. CDR3 sequence (DNA): TGTGCCAGCAGCATACAGGCGGATCAGCCCCAGCATTTT.

Details on this clone: Relative to the germline gene, one junction end is altered; a read error may explain this. The genes are TRBV5-1 and TRBJ2-1, with 8 bases aligning to TRBD2. The germline V gene encodes CDR1 SGHRS and CDR2 YFSETQ. There are 14 residues in the CDR3. The CDR3 DNA reads as TGCGCCAGCACCTTGCCTGGGACTAGCAATGAGCAGTTCTTC. Translating gives CASTLPGTSNEQFF. The whole variable domain, filled in from reference TRBV5-1 and TRBJ2-1, reads KAGVTQTPRYLIKTRGQQVTLSCSPISGHRSVSWYQQTPGQGLQFLFEYFSETQRNKGNFPGRFSGRQFSNSRSEMNVSTLELGDSALYLCASTLPGTSNEQFFGPGTRLTVL.

This clone occurred a few times. CDR3 sequence: CASSLFSIPGQGFEAFF. CDR3 DNA sequence: TGTGCCAGCAGTCTATTCTCGATACCGGGACAGGGGTTTGAAGCTTTCTTT. The chain combines TRBV27 with TRBJ1-1; 10 nucleotides align to TRBD1. CDR3 length equals 17 residues. The J segment lost 7 bases and the V segment lost 5 bases, leaving 16 bases of the junction unmatched. Germline V CDR1 and CDR2: MNHEY, SMNVEV (reference sequence).

This chain joins TRBV4-3 and TRBJ2-7, with D possibly being TRBD2 (6 bases). With 0 bases removed from V and 3 bases from J, the gap between germline ends came to 9 bases. This CDR3 has 14 residues. Germline V gives CDR1 LGHNA, CDR2 YSLEER. As DNA, the CDR3 is TGCGCCAGCAGCCAAGATTACGGGGGCTACGAGCAGTACTTC. As protein: CASSQDYGGYEQYF.

By share, this clone ranks as large. The CDR3 loop reads CASSLSTVFIYEQYF. In DNA, the CDR3 is TGTGCCAGCAGTTTATCCACAGTGTTTATTTACGAGCAGTACTTC. The chain carries TRBV27 and TRBJ2-7, with D hard to call. The CDR3 extends over 15 amino acids. Trimming shortened V by 0 bases and J by 4 bases, and 13 bases separated the two germline ends. Germline V gene sequence: CDR1 MNHEY, CDR2 SMNVEV (reference sequence).

The count of this clone is one. The chain carries TRBV6-5 and TRBJ2-1; tentative D call: TRBD1 (6 bases). This CDR3 comprises 12 residues. The germline V gene encodes CDR1 MNHEY and CDR2 SVGAGI. V lost 4 bases to trimming and J lost 13 bases, with 14 bases between them. The CDR3: CASSSIGGTQFF. The CDR3 region has the DNA TGTGCCAGCAGTTCGATAGGGGGTACCCAGTTCTTC.

This sequence joins TRBV7-8 and TRBJ2-1; 7 bases match TRBD2. The CDR3 is made up of 16 amino acids. From germline, CDR1 is SGHVS and CDR2 FQNEAQ. Trimming removed 5 bases from V and 1 base from J; junction bases left unmatched: 8. The CDR3 here is CASSGIAGLSYNEQFF. The CDR3 region has the DNA TGTGCCAGCAGCGGGATAGCGGGTTTGTCCTACAATGAGCAGTTCTTC.

The chain links TRBV20-1 to TRBJ2-6; no clear D gene. Germline CDR1 is DFQATT and CDR2 is SNEGSKA (reference sequence). V lost 3 bases and J lost 2, with 11 bases in between. The CDR3 length is 15 residues. CDR3 sequence: CSASPGLAGANVLTF. CDR3 coding DNA: TGCAGTGCTAGTCCAGGATTGGCTGGGGCCAACGTCCTGACTTTC.

The CDR3 DNA reads as TGTGCCAGCAGTTACCCGATCAGGGGACGGACTGAAGCTTTCTTT. This encodes CASSYPIRGRTEAFF. The chain employs TRBV6-5 and TRBJ1-1; D perhaps matches TRBD1 (6 bases). CDR1 is MNHEY, CDR2 SVGAGI, per germline. The CDR3 consists of 15 residues. V lost 2 bases and J 5 bases, leaving 15 bases between the germline ends.

The chain joins TRBV7-2 to TRBJ1-5; perhaps TRBD1 as D (5 bases). V lost 1 base to trimming and J lost 4 bases, with 11 bases between them. Germline V gene data show CDR1 as SGHTA and CDR2 as FQGNSA. CDR3 length equals 15 residues. This CDR3 reads CASSLGGRANQPQHF. CDR3 coding DNA: TGTGCCAGCAGCTTAGGGGGCAGGGCGAATCAGCCCCAGCATTTT.

This clone was seen a single time. The chain carries TRBV6-5 and TRBJ1-5; D might be TRBD1 (5 bases). The CDR3 is 15 amino acids. From germline, CDR1 is MNHEY and CDR2 SVGAGI. V was trimmed by 0 bases and J by 6 bases, leaving 12 bases between them. The CDR3 reads CASSYSRSGRQPQHF. The DNA for the CDR3 is TGTGCCAGCAGTTACTCGAGGTCAGGGCGTCAGCCCCAGCATTTT.

This chain uses TRBV11-3 with TRBJ1-1; 7 bases align to TRBD1. The V segment lost 6 bases and the J segment 8 bases; nucleotides outside the gene matches: 9. The CDR3 loop spans 13 amino acids. Germline V gives CDR1 SGHNT, CDR2 YENEEA. The CDR3 nucleotides read TGTGCCAGCAGTCGCTTTGGGGACAGCGAAGCTTTCTTT. It translates to CASSRFGDSEAFF.

The gene calls are TRBV11-2 and TRBJ1-1; D is undetermined. Trimming took 4 bases from V and 3 from J, leaving 9 bases between them. Germline CDR1 reads SGHAT; CDR2 reads FQNNGV. The CDR3 consists of 13 residues. Written as DNA, the CDR3 is TGTGCCAGCAGCTACGGGTATGACACTGAAGCTTTCTTT. Encoded protein: CASSYGYDTEAFF. The full variable domain, rest sourced from reference TRBV11-2 and TRBJ1-1, is EAGVAQSPRYKIIEKRQSVAFWCNPISGHATLYWYQQILGQGPKLLIQFQNNGVVDDSQLPKDRFSAERLKGVDSTLKIQPAKLEDSAVYLCASSYGYDTEAFFGQGTRLTVV.

The chain links TRBV24-1 to TRBJ2-5, with 12 bases matching TRBD1. The CDR3 length is 16 residues. With V trimmed by 4 bases and J by 4 bases, 6 bases remained unmatched. Germline loops: CDR1 KGHDR, CDR2 SFDVKD. CDR3 loop: CATSDPGQGAGETQYF. In nucleotides, the CDR3 is TGTGCCACCAGTGACCCGGGACAGGGGGCTGGAGAGACCCAGTACTTC.

The J gene is TRBJ2-3, the V gene TRBV28, with D perhaps matching TRBD2 (5 bases). Looked up from germline, CDR1 is MDHEN and CDR2 is SYDVKM. The CDR3 is made up of 17 amino acids. Trimming took off 4 bases at V and 1 base at J, with 18 bases between the two ends. The CDR3: CASSSPWAGIGTDTQYF. The CDR3 region has the DNA TGTGCCAGCAGTTCGCCTTGGGCCGGGATAGGCACAGATACGCAGTATTTT.

V gene TRBV11-3 combines with J gene TRBJ2-2; tentatively, D is TRBD1 (5 bases). Trimming removed 0 bases at V and 7 bases at J, with 15 bases between. CDR1 and CDR2 from the germline V gene are SGHNT and YENEEA. The CDR3 length is 16 residues. The CDR3 protein is CASSLEGRVKGGELFF. The CDR3 nucleotides are TGTGCCAGCAGCTTAGAAGGCAGGGTAAAAGGCGGGGAGCTGTTTTTT.

V gene TRBV27 combines with J gene TRBJ2-3; 8 nucleotides agree with TRBD2. Trimming cost V 5 bases and J 0 bases; bases outside gene matches: 10. The CDR3 has 17 residues. In germline, CDR1 is MNHEY, CDR2 SMNVEV (reference sequence). The chain's CDR3 is CASSHVTSVPSTDTQYF. CDR3 nucleotides: TGTGCCAGCAGTCATGTGACTAGCGTTCCTAGCACAGATACGCAGTATTTT.

This clone has just a few counts. The CDR3 DNA sequence: TGTGCCAGCAGTTATAAATGGGACTGGCAGCCCAACGTGCCCCAGCATTTT. Translated, it gives CASSYKWDWQPNVPQHF. The J gene is TRBJ1-5, the V gene TRBV6-2 or TRBV6-3; a weak D match, TRBD1 (5 bases). Germline lookup yields CDR1 MNHEY and CDR2 SVGEGT. Trimming left V 3 bases short and J 9 bases short, with 24 bases between. The CDR3 has 17 residues.

V usage is TRBV6-2 or TRBV6-3 and J usage is TRBJ2-7; TRBD1 agrees at 10 bases. CDR1 MNHEY and CDR2 SVGEGT come from the germline V gene. The CDR3 runs to 14 residues. V lost 6 bases and J lost 5; bases outside the gene matches: 7. The CDR3: CASSPGTGVHEQYF. The CDR3 DNA is TGTGCCAGCAGCCCCGGGACAGGGGTCCACGAGCAGTACTTC.

This chain joins TRBV12-5 and TRBJ2-1; 10 bases match TRBD1. Per germline, CDR1 LGHNT and CDR2 FRNRAP. The CDR3 contains 13 residues. Trimming cost V 4 bases and J 7 bases; bases outside gene matches: 1. This CDR3 is CASGWDRGNEQFF. CDR3 in DNA: TGTGCTAGTGGTTGGGACAGGGGAAATGAGCAGTTCTTC.

The chain recombines TRBV4-3 with TRBJ2-5; 7 bases are a match to TRBD1. J was trimmed by 3 bases and V by 0 bases; bases with no gene match: 7. This CDR3 region has 16 residues. Germline lookup yields CDR1 LGHNA and CDR2 YSLEER. The CDR3 loop reads CASSQDRFQGEETQYF. CDR3 DNA: TGCGCCAGCAGCCAAGATCGGTTCCAGGGGGAAGAGACCCAGTACTTC.

The CDR3 nucleotides are TGTGCCACCAGTGATTCAGTCACAAATTACAATGAGCAGTTCTTC. Protein: CATSDSVTNYNEQFF. The chain joins TRBV24-1 to TRBJ2-1; D gene ambiguous. There are 15 residues in the CDR3. Trimming left V 2 bases short and J 4 bases short, with 11 bases between. Germline assignment: CDR1 KGHDR and CDR2 SFDVKD.

The chain couples TRBV6-5 to TRBJ1-2; 7 bases are a match to TRBD1. CDR3 size: 15 residues. With V trimmed by 2 bases and J by 7 bases, 10 bases remained unmatched. Germline CDR1 is MNHEY and CDR2 is SVGAGI. CDR3: CASSYRGQPRGGYTF. The CDR3 nucleotides read TGTGCCAGCAGTTACAGGGGACAGCCCCGAGGTGGCTACACCTTC.

This rearrangement joins TRBV25-1 to TRBJ2-7; 8 bases match TRBD2. The CDR3 contains 16 residues. Looked up from germline, CDR1 is MGHDK and CDR2 is SYGVNS. The ends lost 5 bases at V and 2 bases at J; junction bases unmatched: 11. The CDR3 DNA reads TGTGCCAGCAGTTGGCCCCTCGGCGGGGGGACCTACGAGCAGTACTTC. This gives the protein CASSWPLGGGTYEQYF.

This clone has a single count. The CDR3 reads CASTLSHLKRSTDTQYF. The CDR3 DNA reads TGTGCCAGCACCCTCTCTCATCTTAAACGGAGCACAGATACGCAGTATTTT. The V gene is TRBV7-2, the J gene TRBJ2-3, with no clear D. Trimming removed 7 bases from V and 0 bases from J, with 20 bases in between. Germline assignment: CDR1 SGHTA and CDR2 FQGNSA. CDR3 size: 17 residues.

V usage is TRBV7-2 and J usage is TRBJ1-6; unclear D gene. Trimming pared 2 bases from V and 6 bases from J, leaving 17 bases between. The CDR3 is 17 residues long. CDR1 and CDR2 (germline): SGHTA, FQGNSA. The CDR3 protein is CASSLPYSSISNSPLHF. CDR3 in DNA: TGTGCCAGCAGCTTACCCTACAGCTCTATTAGTAATTCACCCCTCCACTTT. Full variable domain (outside the CDR3, taken from reference TRBV7-2 and TRBJ1-6): GAGVSQSPSNKVTEKGKDVELRCDPISGHTALYWYRQSLGQGLEFLIYFQGNSAPDKSGLPSDRFSAERTGGSVSTLTIQRTQQEDSAVYLCASSLPYSSISNSPLHFGNGTRLTVT.